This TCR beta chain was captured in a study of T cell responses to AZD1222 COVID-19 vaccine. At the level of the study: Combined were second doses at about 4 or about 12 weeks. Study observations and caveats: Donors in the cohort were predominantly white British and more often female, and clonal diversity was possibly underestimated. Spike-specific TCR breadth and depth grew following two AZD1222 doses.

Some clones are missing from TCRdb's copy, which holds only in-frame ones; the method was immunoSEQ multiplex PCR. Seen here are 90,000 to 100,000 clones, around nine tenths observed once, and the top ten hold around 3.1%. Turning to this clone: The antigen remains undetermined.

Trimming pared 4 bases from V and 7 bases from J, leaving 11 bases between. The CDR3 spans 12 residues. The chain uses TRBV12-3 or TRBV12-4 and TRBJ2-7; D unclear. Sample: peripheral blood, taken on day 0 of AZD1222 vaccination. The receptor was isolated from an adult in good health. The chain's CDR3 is CASSYSDAEQYF. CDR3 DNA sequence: TGTGCCAGCAGTTATTCTGACGCGGAGCAGTACTTC.